This T cell receptor beta chain is drawn from a study of shared clonotypes between healthy human individuals. Unmatched junction bases numbered 8, after V lost 7 bases and J lost 2 bases. The CDR3 spans 13 residues. Per germline, CDR1 GTSNPN and CDR2 SVGIG (reference sequence). Donation came from healthy HIV-negative adults that had no recent acute infections or vaccinations. There were only Caucasian adults among the donors, and all lived in Nashville, Tennessee. This was a deep-level run. The table came from immunoSEQ multiplex PCR; TCRdb's copy has only in-frame clones and leaves some out. The sample has millions of clones, approximately 93% seen once. This clone was seen only once.

The sample was naive CD4+ T cells from PBMCs. Sample subset: CD45RA+ positively selected. The chain uses TRBV30 and TRBJ2-7; TRBD1 aligns across 7 bases. The clonotype comes from a young man in good health. Some clones in this sample may be carry-over from other donors' samples. Written as DNA, the CDR3 is TGTGCCTCTTGGTGGGACAGTACCTACGAGCAGTACTTC. It yields the protein CASWWDSTYEQYF.